This entry features one TCR beta chain sequence. Antigen: not known. The CDR3 is made up of 13 amino acids. Trimming shortened V by 4 bases and J by 8 bases, and 12 bases separated the two germline ends. Germline assignment: CDR1 SGHTA and CDR2 FQGNSA. Using its own MiXCR run on the 5' RACE reads, TCRdb lists one record per CDR3 protein. The sample has about 310,000 distinct CDR3 sequences; roughly 3.5% are singletons. This sample stems from a study of T cells after yellow fever vaccination. Turning to the study itself: For low cell numbers, libraries were made with SMART-Seq v4 Ultra Low Input.

Study results and caveats: Post-booster repertoires contained most primary-vaccination clones again (about 95% CD4, approximately 86% CD8).

Sequences were derived from PBMCs, sampled on the day of the yellow fever booster vaccination. The receptor's source is a man aged 18 to 30 who received the YFV17D yellow fever vaccine. The chain employs TRBV7-2 and TRBJ2-1; D unclear. DNA of the CDR3: TGTGCCAGCAGCTCCCCCAACGTCGATGAGCAGTTCTTC. It is translated as CASSSPNVDEQFF.